These 9 T cell receptor beta chains share one sample of origin, sequenced in a study of OX40 agonist ivuxolimab in advanced cancers. Repertoires were generated with immunoSEQ multiplex PCR, while TCRdb's copy carries only in-frame clones and drops some. Of tens of thousands of clones in the sample, roughly nine tenths were seen once. The source material was CD4+ or CD8+ T cells sorted from blood, sampled in a trial of the OX40 agonist ivuxolimab. The receptors derive from an adult with an advanced solid tumor such as melanoma, head and neck, liver or kidney cancer.

V and J are TRBV5-8 and TRBJ1-5; D unresolved. The CDR3 covers 14 residues. Trimming stripped 3 bases from V and 9 bases from J, with 16 bases between. The germline CDR1 and CDR2 sequences are SGHTS and YDEGEE. The chain's CDR3 is CASSSGVPVGPQHF. The CDR3 DNA is TGTGCCAGCAGCTCGGGAGTACCCGTTGGGCCCCAGCATTTT.

The chain is built from TRBV5-1 and TRBJ2-7; the D gene could be TRBD1 or TRBD2 (5 bases each). The CDR3 contains 15 residues. V was cut by 2 bases and J by 2 bases, with 14 bases left in between. Germline V gene data show CDR1 as SGHRS and CDR2 as YFSETQ. The CDR3: CASSFTGTAAYEQYF. DNA for the CDR3: TGCGCCAGCAGCTTTACCGGGACCGCAGCCTACGAGCAGTACTTC.

This chain connects TRBV6-1 to TRBJ2-3; the match to TRBD2 covers 16 bases. The CDR3 runs to 20 residues. The germline V gene encodes CDR1 MNHNS and CDR2 SASEGT. The V segment lost 3 bases and the J segment 6 bases; nucleotides outside the gene matches: 15. In DNA, the CDR3 is TGTGCCAGCAGTGATCCCCTCCGGGGACTAGCGGGAGGGCCCGGGGATACGCAGTATTTT. Protein product: CASSDPLRGLAGGPGDTQYF.

This clone was seen more than once but under ten times. The chain couples TRBV7-9 to TRBJ1-2; TRBD1 agrees at 9 bases. From germline, CDR1 is SEHNR and CDR2 FQNEAQ (reference sequence). The ends lost 4 bases at V and 6 bases at J; junction bases unmatched: 18. The CDR3 covers 18 residues. DNA for the CDR3: TGTGCCAGCAGCTCCTCCACAGGCCCCGGGACAGGGACCAATGGCTACACCTTC. Its protein is CASSSSTGPGTGTNGYTF. The whole variable domain, remainder taken from reference TRBV7-9 and TRBJ1-2, is DTGVSQNPRHKITKRGQNVTFRCDPISEHNRLYWYRQTLGQGPEFLTYFQNEAQLEKSRLLSDRFSAERPKGSFSTLEIQRTEQGDSAMYLCASSSSTGPGTGTNGYTFGSGTRLTVV.

The rearrangement joins TRBV5-4 to TRBJ2-5; no reliable D call. Trimming took 0 bases from V and 3 from J, leaving 12 bases between them. Germline V gene sequence: CDR1 SGHNT, CDR2 YYREEE (reference sequence). The CDR3 extends over 15 amino acids. CDR3 amino acids: CASSLDSGPKETQYF. The CDR3 DNA is TGTGCCAGCAGCTTGGATTCGGGCCCAAAAGAGACCCAGTACTTC.

J is TRBJ2-3 and V is TRBV18, with D perhaps TRBD1 or TRBD2 (5 bases each). Trimming cost V 2 bases and J 4 bases, with 16 bases left between them. Germline CDR1 KGHSH, CDR2 LQKENI. This CDR3 spans 16 amino acids. The CDR3 region has the DNA TGTGCCAGCTCACCAAATCGGCGACGGGGCCCAGATACGCAGTATTTT. Residues: CASSPNRRRGPDTQYF.

The V call is TRBV2, the J call TRBJ1-1; D call uncertain. Between the trimmed V and J ends, which lost 7 bases and 7 bases, there was a span of 22 bases. The germline V gene encodes CDR1 SNHLY and CDR2 FYNNEI. There are 15 residues in the CDR3. The DNA for the CDR3 is TGTGCCAGCACCTTGGACGCTACTAATAGTGGTGAAGCTTTCTTT. It encodes CASTLDATNSGEAFF.

A single count supports this clone. The chain recombines TRBV5-1 with TRBJ1-1, with 9 bases that match TRBD1. The J segment lost 0 bases and the V segment lost 0 bases, leaving 6 bases of the junction unmatched. CDR1 is SGHRS, CDR2 YFSETQ, per germline. This CDR3 has 17 residues. The CDR3 is CASSLDYRDRVNTEAFF. The CDR3 nucleotides read TGCGCCAGCAGCTTGGACTACCGGGACAGGGTGAACACTGAAGCTTTCTTT.

This clone came up once. V is TRBV7-9 and J is TRBJ1-2; no definite D call. The germline V gene has CDR1 SEHNR and CDR2 FQNEAQ (reference sequence). This CDR3 is built from 13 residues. Trimming pared 5 bases from V and 1 base from J, leaving 8 bases between. The CDR3 region is CASSRTGNYGYTF. The CDR3 nucleotides read TGTGCCAGCAGCCGGACGGGTAACTATGGCTACACCTTC.